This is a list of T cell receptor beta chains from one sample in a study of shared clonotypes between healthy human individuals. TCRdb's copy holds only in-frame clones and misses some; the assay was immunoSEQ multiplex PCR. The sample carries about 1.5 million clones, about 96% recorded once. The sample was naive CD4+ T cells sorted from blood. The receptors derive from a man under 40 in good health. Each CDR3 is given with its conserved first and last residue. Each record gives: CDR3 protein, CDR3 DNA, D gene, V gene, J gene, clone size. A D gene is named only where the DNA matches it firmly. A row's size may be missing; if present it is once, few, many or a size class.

CDR3 protein: CASSSKGITDTQYF
CDR3 DNA: TGTGCCAGCAGCTCGAAGGGTATCACAGATACGCAGTATTTT
D gene: NA
V gene: TRBV6-6
J gene: TRBJ2-3
clone size: NA

CDR3 protein: CSVVGGITQSWVNEQFF
CDR3 DNA: TGCAGCGTCGTCGGAGGAATTACTCAGTCATGGGTAAATGAGCAGTTCTTC
D gene: NA
V gene: TRBV29-1
J gene: TRBJ2-1
clone size: NA

CDR3 protein: CASSLVAGLAKNIQYF
CDR3 DNA: TGCGCCAGCAGCTTGGTAGCGGGACTAGCCAAAAACATTCAGTACTTC
D gene: TRBD2
V gene: TRBV5-1
J gene: TRBJ2-4
clone size: NA

CDR3 protein: CASSLSRQGPGQGGGEQFF
CDR3 DNA: TGTGCCAGCAGTTTATCGCGCCAAGGCCCTGGACAAGGGGGAGGTGAGCAGTTCTTC
D gene: NA
V gene: TRBV27
J gene: TRBJ2-1
clone size: NA

CDR3 protein: CASSVLGGEAFF
CDR3 DNA: TGTGCCAGCTCGGTATTGGGAGGGGAAGCTTTCTTT
D gene: NA
V gene: TRBV18
J gene: TRBJ1-1
clone size: NA

CDR3 protein: CASTIQGASYSYEQYF
CDR3 DNA: TGTGCCAGCACCATACAGGGGGCGAGTTACTCCTACGAGCAGTACTTC
D gene: TRBD1
V gene: TRBV2
J gene: TRBJ2-7
clone size: NA

CDR3 protein: CASSYLGRQGLRNSPLHF
CDR3 DNA: TGTGCCAGCAGCTACCTTGGCCGACAGGGTTTGCGGAATTCACCCCTCCACTTT
D gene: TRBD1
V gene: TRBV7-8
J gene: TRBJ1-6
clone size: NA

CDR3 protein: CASSAAGGLGSKNEQFF
CDR3 DNA: TGTGCCAGCAGCGCCGCGGGGGGTTTAGGGTCTAAGAATGAGCAGTTCTTC
D gene: TRBD2
V gene: TRBV7-8
J gene: TRBJ2-1
clone size: NA

CDR3 protein: CASRPLWGDGQETQYF
CDR3 DNA: TGTGCCAGCCGCCCTTTGTGGGGGGATGGGCAAGAGACCCAGTACTTC
D gene: NA
V gene: TRBV27
J gene: TRBJ2-5
clone size: once

CDR3 protein: CASSLGSGFAAFF
CDR3 DNA: TGTGCCAGCAGCTTAGGGTCAGGGTTCGCAGCTTTCTTT
D gene: NA
V gene: TRBV11-2
J gene: TRBJ1-1
clone size: NA

CDR3 protein: CASSQYDGIYEQYF
CDR3 DNA: TGTGCCAGCAGCCAGTACGACGGCATCTACGAGCAGTACTTC
D gene: NA
V gene: TRBV14
J gene: TRBJ2-7
clone size: NA

CDR3 protein: CASSVTSKGLGELFF
CDR3 DNA: TGTGCCAGCAGTGTTACTTCTAAGGGACTCGGGGAGCTGTTTTTT
D gene: NA
V gene: TRBV6-1
J gene: TRBJ2-2
clone size: NA

CDR3 protein: CASSTLRTGVYQETQYF
CDR3 DNA: TGTGCCAGCTCAACACTAAGGACAGGCGTGTACCAAGAGACCCAGTACTTC
D gene: TRBD1
V gene: TRBV18
J gene: TRBJ2-5
clone size: once

CDR3 protein: CASSLVRNEQFF
CDR3 DNA: TGTGCCAGCAGCTTAGTGCGCAATGAGCAGTTCTTC
D gene: NA
V gene: TRBV7-9
J gene: TRBJ2-1
clone size: NA

CDR3 protein: CASSYSTMNTEAFF
CDR3 DNA: TGTGCCAGCAGTTACTCGACGATGAACACTGAAGCTTTCTTT
D gene: NA
V gene: TRBV6-5
J gene: TRBJ1-1
clone size: NA

CDR3 protein: CASSPGSSGNTIYF
CDR3 DNA: TGTGCCAGCTCACCGGGCAGCTCTGGAAACACCATATATTTT
D gene: NA
V gene: TRBV18
J gene: TRBJ1-3
clone size: NA

CDR3 protein: CASRGQAYFSGYTF
CDR3 DNA: TGTGCCAGTAGGGGACAGGCCTATTTTAGTGGCTACACCTTC
D gene: TRBD1
V gene: TRBV19
J gene: TRBJ1-2
clone size: NA

CDR3 protein: CASSFGGEGDTQYF
CDR3 DNA: TGTGCCAGCAGCTTTGGGGGGGAGGGGGATACGCAGTATTTT
D gene: TRBD2
V gene: TRBV5-6
J gene: TRBJ2-3
clone size: NA

CDR3 protein: CASSLGRGNQPQHF
CDR3 DNA: TGTGCCAGCAGCTTAGGTCGGGGGAATCAGCCCCAGCATTTT
D gene: NA
V gene: TRBV7-9
J gene: TRBJ1-5
clone size: NA

CDR3 protein: CASSPGTGGLSGYTF
CDR3 DNA: TGTGCCAGTAGTCCCGGGACAGGGGGCTTGAGTGGCTACACCTTC
D gene: TRBD1
V gene: TRBV19
J gene: TRBJ1-2
clone size: NA

CDR3 protein: CASRDSHYGYTF
CDR3 DNA: TGTGCCAGCAGGGACAGCCACTATGGCTACACCTTC
D gene: NA
V gene: TRBV7-9
J gene: TRBJ1-2
clone size: NA

CDR3 protein: CASSEGLAGGYEQYF
CDR3 DNA: TGTGCCAGCAGTGAGGGACTAGCGGGAGGGTACGAGCAGTACTTC
D gene: TRBD2
V gene: TRBV2
J gene: TRBJ2-7
clone size: NA

CDR3 protein: CASSLDGRANTEAFF
CDR3 DNA: TGCGCCAGCAGCTTGGATGGGCGAGCGAACACTGAAGCTTTCTTT
D gene: NA
V gene: TRBV5-1
J gene: TRBJ1-1
clone size: NA

CDR3 protein: CASSGLGGNQPQHF
CDR3 DNA: TGTGCCAGCAGCGGCTTAGGGGGCAATCAGCCCCAGCATTTT
D gene: NA
V gene: TRBV7-2
J gene: TRBJ1-5
clone size: NA

CDR3 protein: CAISGDYEQYF
CDR3 DNA: TGTGCCATCAGTGGGGACTACGAGCAGTACTTC
D gene: NA
V gene: TRBV10-3
J gene: TRBJ2-7
clone size: NA

CDR3 protein: CASTTSGSYNEQFF
CDR3 DNA: TGTGCCAGCACTACTAGCGGGTCTTACAATGAGCAGTTCTTC
D gene: TRBD2
V gene: TRBV18
J gene: TRBJ2-1
clone size: NA

CDR3 protein: CASSLNRNTEAFF
CDR3 DNA: TGTGCCAGCAGCTTGAACAGGAACACTGAAGCTTTCTTT
D gene: NA
V gene: TRBV7-2
J gene: TRBJ1-1
clone size: NA

CDR3 protein: CASSSGQIYGYTF
CDR3 DNA: TGTGCCAGCAGTTCGGGACAGATCTATGGCTACACCTTC
D gene: TRBD1
V gene: TRBV28
J gene: TRBJ1-2
clone size: NA